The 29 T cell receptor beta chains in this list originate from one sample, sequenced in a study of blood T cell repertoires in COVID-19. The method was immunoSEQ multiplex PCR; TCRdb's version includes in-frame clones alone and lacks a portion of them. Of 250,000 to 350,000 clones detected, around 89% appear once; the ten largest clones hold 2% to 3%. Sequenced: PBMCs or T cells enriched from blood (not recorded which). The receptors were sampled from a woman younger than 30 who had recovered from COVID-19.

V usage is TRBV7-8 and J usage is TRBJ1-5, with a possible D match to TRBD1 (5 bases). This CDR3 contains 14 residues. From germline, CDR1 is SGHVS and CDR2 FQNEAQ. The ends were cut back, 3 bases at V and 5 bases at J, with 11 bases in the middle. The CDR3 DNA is TGTGCCAGCAGCTTTGGGGCAGCACATCAGCCCCAGCATTTT. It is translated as CASSFGAAHQPQHF.

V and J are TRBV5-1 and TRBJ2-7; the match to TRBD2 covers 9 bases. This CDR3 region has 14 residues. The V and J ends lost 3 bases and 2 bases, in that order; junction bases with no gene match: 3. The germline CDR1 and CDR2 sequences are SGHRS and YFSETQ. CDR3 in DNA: TGCGCCAGCAGCTCTTGGACTAGCGCCTACGAGCAGTACTTC. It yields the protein CASSSWTSAYEQYF.

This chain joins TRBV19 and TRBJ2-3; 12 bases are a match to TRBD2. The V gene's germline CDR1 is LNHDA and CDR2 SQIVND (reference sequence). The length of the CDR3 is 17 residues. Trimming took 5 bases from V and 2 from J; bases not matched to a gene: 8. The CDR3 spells CASSARTSGDLTDTQYF. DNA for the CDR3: TGTGCCAGTAGTGCAAGGACTAGCGGGGACCTCACAGATACGCAGTATTTT.

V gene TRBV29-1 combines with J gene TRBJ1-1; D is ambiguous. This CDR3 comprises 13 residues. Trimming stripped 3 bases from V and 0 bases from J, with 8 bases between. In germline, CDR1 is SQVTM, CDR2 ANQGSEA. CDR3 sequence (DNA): TGCAGCGTTGAGTGGAGCCTGAACACTGAAGCTTTCTTT. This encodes CSVEWSLNTEAFF.

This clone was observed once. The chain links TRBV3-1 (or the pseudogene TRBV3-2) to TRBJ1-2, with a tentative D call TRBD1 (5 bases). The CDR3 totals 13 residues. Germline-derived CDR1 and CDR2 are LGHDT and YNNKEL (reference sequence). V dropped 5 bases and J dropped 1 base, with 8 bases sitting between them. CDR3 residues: CASSKTVNYGYTF. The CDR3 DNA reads TGTGCCAGCAGCAAGACAGTTAACTATGGCTACACCTTC.

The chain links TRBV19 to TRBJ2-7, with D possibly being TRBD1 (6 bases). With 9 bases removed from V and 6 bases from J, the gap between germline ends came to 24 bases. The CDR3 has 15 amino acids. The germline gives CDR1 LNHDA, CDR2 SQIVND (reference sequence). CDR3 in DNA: TGTGCCAGAACCCCTCAAGGGCAGGGGCTGAGCGAGCAGTACTTC. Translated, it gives CARTPQGQGLSEQYF.

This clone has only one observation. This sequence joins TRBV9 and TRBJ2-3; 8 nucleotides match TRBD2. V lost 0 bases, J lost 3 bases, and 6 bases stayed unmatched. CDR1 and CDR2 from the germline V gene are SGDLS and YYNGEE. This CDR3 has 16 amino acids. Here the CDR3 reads CASSVVIGGGTDTQYF. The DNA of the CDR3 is TGTGCCAGCAGCGTAGTCATCGGCGGGGGGACAGATACGCAGTATTTT. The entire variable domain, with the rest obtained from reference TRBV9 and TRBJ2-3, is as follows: DSGVTQTPKHLITATGQRVTLRCSPRSGDLSVYWYQQSLDQGLQFLIQYYNGEERAKGNILERFSAQQFPDLHSELNLSSLELGDSALYFCASSVVIGGGTDTQYFGPGTRLTVL.

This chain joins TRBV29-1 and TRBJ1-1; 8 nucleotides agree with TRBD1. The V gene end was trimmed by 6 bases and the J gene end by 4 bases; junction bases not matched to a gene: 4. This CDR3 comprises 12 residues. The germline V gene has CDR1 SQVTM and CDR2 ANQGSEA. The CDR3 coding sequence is TGCAGCGTACGACAGGGGCTCACTGAAGCTTTCTTT. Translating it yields CSVRQGLTEAFF.

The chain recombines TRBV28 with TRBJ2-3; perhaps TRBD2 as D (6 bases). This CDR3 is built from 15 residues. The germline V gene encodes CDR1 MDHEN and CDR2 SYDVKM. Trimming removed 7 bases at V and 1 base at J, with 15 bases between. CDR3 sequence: CASTPGAAGTDTQYF. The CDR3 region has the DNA TGTGCCAGCACCCCGGGAGCCGCTGGCACAGATACGCAGTATTTT. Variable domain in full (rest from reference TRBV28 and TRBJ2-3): DVKVTQSSRYLVKRTGEKVFLECVQDMDHENMFWYRQDPGLGLRLIYFSYDVKMKEKGDIPEGYSVSREKKERFSLILESASTNQTSMYLCASTPGAAGTDTQYFGPGTRLTVL.

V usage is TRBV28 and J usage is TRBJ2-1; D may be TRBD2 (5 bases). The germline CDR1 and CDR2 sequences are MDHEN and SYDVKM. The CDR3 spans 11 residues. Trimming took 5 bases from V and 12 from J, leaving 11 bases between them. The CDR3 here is CASSTEGRQFF. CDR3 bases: TGTGCCAGCAGTACCGAGGGTAGGCAGTTCTTC.

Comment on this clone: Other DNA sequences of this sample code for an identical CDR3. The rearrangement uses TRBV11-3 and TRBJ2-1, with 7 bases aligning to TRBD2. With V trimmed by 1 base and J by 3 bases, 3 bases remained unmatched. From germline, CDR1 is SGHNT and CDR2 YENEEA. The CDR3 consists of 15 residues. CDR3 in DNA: TGTGCCAGCAGCTTAGGGGGGGGAGACTACAATGAGCAGTTCTTC. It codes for CASSLGGGDYNEQFF.

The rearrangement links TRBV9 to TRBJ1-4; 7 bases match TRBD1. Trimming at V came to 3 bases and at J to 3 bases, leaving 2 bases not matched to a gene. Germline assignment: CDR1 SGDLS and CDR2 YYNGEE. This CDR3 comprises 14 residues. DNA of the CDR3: TGTGCCAGCAGCGCACAGGGGCCTAATGAAAAACTGTTTTTT. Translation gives CASSAQGPNEKLFF. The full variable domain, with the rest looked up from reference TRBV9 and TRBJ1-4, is DSGVTQTPKHLITATGQRVTLRCSPRSGDLSVYWYQQSLDQGLQFLIQYYNGEERAKGNILERFSAQQFPDLHSELNLSSLELGDSALYFCASSAQGPNEKLFFGSGTQLSVL.

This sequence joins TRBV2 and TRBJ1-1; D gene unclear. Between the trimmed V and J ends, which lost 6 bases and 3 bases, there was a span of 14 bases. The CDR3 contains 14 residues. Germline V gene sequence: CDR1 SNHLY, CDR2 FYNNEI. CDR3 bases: TGTGCCAGCAGCCGAGGGTCCCCGGACACTGAAGCTTTCTTT. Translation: CASSRGSPDTEAFF.

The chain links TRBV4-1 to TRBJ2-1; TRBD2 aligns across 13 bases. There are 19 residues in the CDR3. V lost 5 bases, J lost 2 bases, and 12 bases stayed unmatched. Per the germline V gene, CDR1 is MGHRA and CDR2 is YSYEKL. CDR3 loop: CASSWGGLAGANAYNEQFF. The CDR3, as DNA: TGCGCCAGCAGCTGGGGAGGACTAGCGGGGGCAAACGCCTACAATGAGCAGTTCTTC.

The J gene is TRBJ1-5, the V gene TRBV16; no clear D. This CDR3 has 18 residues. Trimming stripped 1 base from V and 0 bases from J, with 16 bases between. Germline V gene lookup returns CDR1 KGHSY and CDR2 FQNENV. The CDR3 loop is CASSQFVRVADSNQPQHF. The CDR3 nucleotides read TGTGCCAGCAGCCAATTTGTGAGAGTTGCTGATAGCAATCAGCCCCAGCATTTT.

In DNA, the CDR3 is TGTGCCAGTAGTATACCGGGACTAGCGGGGGCCTCCACCGGGGAGCTGTTTTTT. This encodes CASSIPGLAGASTGELFF. This rearrangement joins TRBV19 to TRBJ2-2, with 14 bases aligning to TRBD2. The CDR3 length is 18 residues. Trimming took 2 bases from V and 4 from J; bases not matched to a gene: 6. CDR1 and CDR2 from the germline V gene are LNHDA and SQIVND (reference sequence).

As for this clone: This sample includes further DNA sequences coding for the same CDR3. CDR3 sequence: CASSPRTSGGYEQYF. CDR3 bases: TGTGCCAGCAGCCCCAGGACTAGCGGGGGATACGAGCAGTACTTC. The chain joins TRBV5-4 to TRBJ2-7, with TRBD2 identical over 13 bases. This CDR3 contains 15 residues. Germline values: CDR1 SGHNT, CDR2 YYREEE (reference sequence). Trimming at V came to 4 bases and at J to 4 bases, leaving 5 bases not matched to a gene.

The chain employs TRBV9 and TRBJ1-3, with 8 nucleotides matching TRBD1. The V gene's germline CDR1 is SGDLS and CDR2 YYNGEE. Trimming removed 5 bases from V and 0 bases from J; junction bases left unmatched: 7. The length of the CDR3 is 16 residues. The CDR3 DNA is TGTGCCAGCAGTCCGTCACAGGGGGGCTCTGGAAACACCATATATTTT. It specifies CASSPSQGGSGNTIYF.

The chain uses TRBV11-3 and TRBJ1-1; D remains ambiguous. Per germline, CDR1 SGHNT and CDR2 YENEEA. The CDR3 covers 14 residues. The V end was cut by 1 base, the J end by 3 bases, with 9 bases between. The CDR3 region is CASSLGGRDTEAFF. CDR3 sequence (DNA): TGTGCCAGCAGCTTAGGCGGGAGGGACACTGAAGCTTTCTTT.

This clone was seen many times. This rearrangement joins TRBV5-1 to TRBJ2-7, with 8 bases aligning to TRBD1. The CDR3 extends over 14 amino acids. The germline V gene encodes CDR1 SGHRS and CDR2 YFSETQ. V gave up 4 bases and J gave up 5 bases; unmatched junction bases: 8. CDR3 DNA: TGCGCCAGCAGCACCGGACAGGGAATGGACGAGCAGTACTTC. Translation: CASSTGQGMDEQYF.

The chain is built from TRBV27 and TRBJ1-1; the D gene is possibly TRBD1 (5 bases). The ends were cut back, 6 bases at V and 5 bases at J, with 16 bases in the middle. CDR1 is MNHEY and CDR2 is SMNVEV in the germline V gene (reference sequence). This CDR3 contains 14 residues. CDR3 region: CASRGRGVSTEAFF. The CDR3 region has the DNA TGTGCCAGCAGGGGTAGGGGTGTAAGTACTGAAGCTTTCTTT.

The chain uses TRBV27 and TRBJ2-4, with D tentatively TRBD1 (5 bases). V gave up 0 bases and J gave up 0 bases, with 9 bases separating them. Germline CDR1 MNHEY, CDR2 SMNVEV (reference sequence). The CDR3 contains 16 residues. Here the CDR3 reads CASSLSAGLAKNIQYF. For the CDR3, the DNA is TGTGCCAGCAGTTTATCGGCAGGGCTAGCCAAAAACATTCAGTACTTC.

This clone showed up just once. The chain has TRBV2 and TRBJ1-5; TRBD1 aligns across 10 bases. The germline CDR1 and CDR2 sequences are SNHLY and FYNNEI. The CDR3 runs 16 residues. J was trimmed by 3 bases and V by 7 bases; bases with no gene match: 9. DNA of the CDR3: TGTGCCAGCACCACCAGGACAGGGGGAAACAATCAGCCCCAGCATTTT. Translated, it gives CASTTRTGGNNQPQHF. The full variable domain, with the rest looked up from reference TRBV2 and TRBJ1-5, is EPEVTQTPSHQVTQMGQEVILRCVPISNHLYFYWYRQILGQKVEFLVSFYNNEISEKSEIFDDQFSVERPDGSNFTLKIRSTKLEDSAMYFCASTTRTGGNNQPQHFGDGTRLSIL.

The CDR3 DNA sequence: TGTGCCAGCAAACAGGGGCAGCTCCAAGAGACCCAGTACTTC. It specifies CASKQGQLQETQYF. The V call is TRBV6-5, the J call TRBJ2-5; 7 positions agree with TRBD1. The CDR3 is made up of 14 amino acids. Germline V lookup: CDR1 MNHEY, CDR2 SVGAGI. The V gene end was trimmed by 7 bases and the J gene end by 1 base; junction bases not matched to a gene: 6.

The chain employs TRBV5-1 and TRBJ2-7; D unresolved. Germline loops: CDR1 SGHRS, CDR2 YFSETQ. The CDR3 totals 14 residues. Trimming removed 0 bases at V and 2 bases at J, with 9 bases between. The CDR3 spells CASSLAPGPYEQYF. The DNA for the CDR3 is TGCGCCAGCAGCTTGGCTCCAGGTCCCTACGAGCAGTACTTC.

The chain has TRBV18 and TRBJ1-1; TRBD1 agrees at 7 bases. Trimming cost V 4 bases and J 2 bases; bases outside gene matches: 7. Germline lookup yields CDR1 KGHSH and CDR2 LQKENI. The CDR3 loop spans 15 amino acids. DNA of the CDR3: TGTGCCAGCTCACGGGAGACAGGGTTTAACACTGAAGCTTTCTTT. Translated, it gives CASSRETGFNTEAFF. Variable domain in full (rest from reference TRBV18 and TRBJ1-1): NAGVMQNPRHLVRRRGQEARLRCSPMKGHSHVYWYRQLPEEGLKFMVYLQKENIIDESGMPKERFSAEFPKEGPSILRIQQVVRGDSAAYFCASSRETGFNTEAFFGQGTRLTVV.

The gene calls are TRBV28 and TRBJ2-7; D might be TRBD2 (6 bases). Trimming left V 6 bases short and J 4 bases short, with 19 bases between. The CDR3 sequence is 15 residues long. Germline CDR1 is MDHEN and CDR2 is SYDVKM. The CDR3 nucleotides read TGTGCCAGCAGAAGCTGGGAGGACCAAAATTACGAGCAGTACTTC. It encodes CASRSWEDQNYEQYF.

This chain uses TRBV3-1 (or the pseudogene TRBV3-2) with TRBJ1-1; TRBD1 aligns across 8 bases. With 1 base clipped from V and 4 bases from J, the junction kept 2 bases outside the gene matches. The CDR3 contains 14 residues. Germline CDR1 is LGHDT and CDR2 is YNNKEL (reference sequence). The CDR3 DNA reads TGTGCCAGCAGCCAAGGGACAGGGTCCACTGAAGCTTTCTTT. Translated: CASSQGTGSTEAFF.

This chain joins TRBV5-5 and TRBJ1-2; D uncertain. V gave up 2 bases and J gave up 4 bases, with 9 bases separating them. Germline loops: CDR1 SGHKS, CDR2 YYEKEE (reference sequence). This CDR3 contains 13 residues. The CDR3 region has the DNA TGTGCCAGCAGCTTACGGAGGGTCTATGGCTACACCTTC. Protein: CASSLRRVYGYTF. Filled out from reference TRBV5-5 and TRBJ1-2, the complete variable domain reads DAGVTQSPTHLIKTRGQQVTLRCSPISGHKSVSWYQQVLGQGPQFIFQYYEKEERGRGNFPDRFSARQFPNYSSELNVNALLLGDSALYLCASSLRRVYGYTFGSGTRLTVV.